A selection of T cell receptor beta chains follows, all from one sample in a study of blood T cell repertoires in COVID-19. TCRdb's copy holds only in-frame clones and misses some; the assay was immunoSEQ multiplex PCR. The sample shows hundreds of thousands of clones, approximately 85% of them seen only once. Sequenced material: PBMCs or T cells enriched from blood (not recorded which). These receptors all stem from a woman in her 30s who had recovered from COVID-19. The conserved cysteine and the conserved F or W are not part of the CDR3 here.

V,J,CDR3
TRBV30,TRBJ2-7,AWRDNSYEQY
TRBV5-1,TRBJ2-1,ASSLEGLASSYNEQF
TRBV7-9,TRBJ1-5,ASSSSRGNQPQH
TRBV28,TRBJ2-1,ASSISGLSYNEQF
TRBV29-1,TRBJ2-7,SVAGLLYEQY
TRBV4-3,TRBJ1-6,ASSQEGEGGGGPLH
TRBV7-9,TRBJ1-1,ASSPLQGKNTEAF
TRBV28,TRBJ1-5,ASSSTDLAQPQH
TRBV27,TRBJ1-1,ASSYSPRGDTEAF
TRBV19,TRBJ1-2,ASSIKGTGRYYGYT
TRBV7-9,TRBJ1-2,ASYLGTGANYGYT
TRBV19,TRBJ2-7,ASVGARTPYEQY
TRBV24-1,TRBJ2-2,ATSQDSRRELF
TRBV3-1/TRBV3-2,TRBJ2-7,ASGPGGYEQY
TRBV11-2,TRBJ2-7,ASSLTLNSYEQY
TRBV28,TRBJ2-1,ASSRRGGSYNEQF
TRBV5-1,TRBJ2-1,ASSLGLAGAYNEQF
TRBV28,TRBJ1-6,ASQGPPLH
TRBV12-3/TRBV12-4,TRBJ1-2,ASSLRANYGYT
TRBV6-5,TRBJ2-1,ASRGEAVQEQF
TRBV29-1,TRBJ2-1,SAQGGQGKAYNEQF
TRBV12-3/TRBV12-4,TRBJ1-2,ASLEANYGYT
TRBV3-1/TRBV3-2,TRBJ2-7,ASSPGYYEQY
TRBV27,TRBJ1-5,ASKGSFAGGNQPQH
TRBV4-3,TRBJ1-2,ASSQDILVVSGYT
TRBV7-2,TRBJ1-6,ASSPQSSYNSPLH
TRBV2,TRBJ1-5,ASSRDRGNNQPQH
TRBV5-1,TRBJ2-7,ASSLDQGAYEQY
TRBV7-3,TRBJ2-1,ASSPFGGGEQF
TRBV2,TRBJ1-4,ATLVEGPEKLF
TRBV7-9,TRBJ1-2,ASSRQSPVYT
TRBV9,TRBJ1-2,ASSGAQGSDGYT
TRBV9,TRBJ1-2,ASSVKAGGYT
TRBV5-3,TRBJ1-6,ARSPDRVDSPLH
TRBV3-1/TRBV3-2,TRBJ2-7,ASSHSGSYEQY
TRBV27,TRBJ1-2,ASSSQGTASYGYT
TRBV9,TRBJ2-5,ASSVSPSGIQETQY
TRBV28,TRBJ2-7,ASSWGVGGPLYEQY
TRBV6-5,TRBJ1-1,ASSYGQGGNTEAF
TRBV9,TRBJ2-3,ASSGLAGGTTDTQY
TRBV11-3,TRBJ1-2,ASSPTRRDYGYT
TRBV5-1,TRBJ1-6,ASSLTGGGDSPLH
TRBV9,TRBJ1-1,ASSRTGGTEAF
TRBV9,TRBJ1-3,ASSVEQGYGNTIY
TRBV10-3,TRBJ2-5,AISERQGETQY